The next 19 T cell receptor beta chains were all read from a single sample in a study of radiotherapy plus CTLA-4 blockade in lung cancer. Profiling relied on immunoSEQ multiplex PCR, and the TCRdb table lists in-frame clones only, not all of them. The data contain 71,000 or so clones, about 88% of them singletons. The sample in question was peripheral blood, obtained from a patient treated with radiotherapy plus ipilimumab. These receptors originate from a human donor with non-small cell lung cancer who had stable disease on radiotherapy plus ipilimumab.

The chain links TRBV19 to TRBJ2-1; 11 positions agree with TRBD1. The CDR3 has 13 amino acids. With 6 bases clipped from V and 7 bases from J, the junction kept 2 bases outside the gene matches. Germline values: CDR1 LNHDA, CDR2 SQIVND (reference sequence). CDR3 amino acids: CASSWDRGNEQFF. The CDR3 coding sequence is TGTGCCAGTAGCTGGGACAGGGGGAATGAGCAGTTCTTC. Drawing the rest from reference TRBV19 and TRBJ2-1, the complete variable domain is DGGITQSPKYLFRKEGQNVTLSCEQNLNHDAMYWYRQDPGQGLRLIYYSQIVNDFQKGDIAEGYSVSREKKESFPLTVTSAQKNPTAFYLCASSWDRGNEQFFGPGTRLTVL.

The V gene is TRBV30, the J gene TRBJ1-5, with 8 bases that match TRBD1. After removal of 3 bases from V and 2 bases from J, the junction contained 3 bases not matched to a gene. CDR3 length: 14 residues. Looked up from germline, CDR1 is GTSNPN and CDR2 is SVGIG (reference sequence). The CDR3 DNA reads as TGTGCCTGGAGCGAGACAGGGGGCAATCAGCCCCAGCATTTT. Translated: CAWSETGGNQPQHF.

The rearrangement uses TRBV7-2 and TRBJ2-7; D is undetermined. This CDR3 region has 15 residues. V lost 4 bases and J 3 bases, leaving 16 bases between the germline ends. In germline, CDR1 is SGHTA, CDR2 FQGNSA. For the CDR3, the DNA is TGTGCCAGCAGCTCTTGGACCTCCCGGAACTACGAGCAGTACTTC. It is translated as CASSSWTSRNYEQYF.

On this clone itself: The junction shows a germline mismatch at one end, possibly a read error. The chain employs TRBV28 and TRBJ2-5, with D possibly called TRBD1 or TRBD2 (5 bases each). The CDR3 extends over 12 amino acids. Looked up from germline, CDR1 is MDHEN and CDR2 is SYDVKM. In nucleotides, the CDR3 is TGCAGTTTGAGGGGAAAACAAGAGACCCAGTACTTC. Amino acids: CSLRGKQETQYF.

For this clone: At one end, the junction sequence differs from germline, possibly due to a read error. The genes are TRBV30 and TRBJ1-6; D ambiguous. CDR1 and CDR2 (germline): GTSNPN, SVGIG (reference sequence). CDR3 size: 12 residues. The chain's CDR3 is CVWNPSNSPLHF. CDR3 DNA: TGTGTCTGGAATCCGTCGAATTCACCCCTCCACTTT. Full variable domain (remainder filled in from reference TRBV30 and TRBJ1-6): SQTIHQWPATLVQPVGSPLSLECTVEGTSNPNLYWYRQAAGRGLQLLFYSVGIGQISSEVPQNLSASRPQDRQFILSSKKLLLSDSGFYLCVWNPSNSPLHFGNGTRLTVT.

This clone was counted between two and nine times. This rearrangement joins TRBV7-3 to TRBJ2-5, with D perhaps matching TRBD1 (5 bases). The germline V gene encodes CDR1 SGHTA and CDR2 FQGTGA. The V end was cut by 4 bases, the J end by 7 bases, with 13 bases between. The CDR3 sequence is 13 residues long. The CDR3 loop reads CASSSQGGATQYF. The CDR3 DNA follows: TGTGCCAGCAGCTCGCAGGGTGGGGCGACCCAGTACTTC.

The CDR3, as DNA: TGTGCCAGCAGCTTGGACGTAGGACTACCCGCTAACTATGGCTACACCTTC. Amino acids: CASSLDVGLPANYGYTF. The chain uses TRBV5-4 and TRBJ1-2, with D hard to call. Trimming cost V 0 bases and J 0 bases, with 15 bases left between them. The germline gives CDR1 SGHNT, CDR2 YYREEE (reference sequence). The CDR3 is 17 residues long.

The chain employs TRBV7-9 and TRBJ2-3; no definite D call. The CDR3 length is 11 residues. V was clipped by 4 bases and J by 10 bases, with 9 bases between them. Germline V gene lookup returns CDR1 SEHNR and CDR2 FQNEAQ (reference sequence). In nucleotides, the CDR3 is TGTGCCAGCAGCTCTCCTTGGGCGCAGTATTTT. This sequence encodes CASSSPWAQYF.

The chain employs TRBV18 and TRBJ2-1; D gene ambiguous. Trimming took 3 bases from V and 9 from J, leaving 18 bases between them. The V gene's germline CDR1 is KGHSH and CDR2 LQKENI. This CDR3 has 15 amino acids. As DNA, the CDR3 is TGTGCCAGCTCACCTCGAGATGGGGTAGACGCTGAGCAGTTCTTC. Translated, it gives CASSPRDGVDAEQFF.

The V gene is TRBV27, the J gene TRBJ2-1; perhaps D is TRBD1 or TRBD2 (6 bases each). V lost 2 bases to trimming and J lost 8 bases, with 16 bases between them. The CDR3 has 15 amino acids. Germline V gene data show CDR1 as MNHEY and CDR2 as SMNVEV (reference sequence). Here the CDR3 reads CASSLVSPRGDEQFF. In nucleotides, the CDR3 is TGTGCCAGCAGTTTAGTGTCCCCAAGGGGGGATGAGCAGTTCTTC.

The chain links TRBV5-6 to TRBJ2-1; 8 bases map to TRBD1. V gave up 4 bases and J gave up 4 bases; unmatched junction bases: 7. The CDR3 loop spans 15 amino acids. The V gene's germline CDR1 is SGHDT and CDR2 YYEEEE. CDR3 in DNA: TGTGCCAGCAGCCCCGGACAGGGACATTACAATGAGCAGTTCTTC. Translation gives CASSPGQGHYNEQFF.

The V and J genes are TRBV7-2 and TRBJ2-3, with D perhaps given as TRBD1 or TRBD2 (5 bases each). V lost 5 bases, J lost 0 bases, and 9 bases lay in between. Germline lookup yields CDR1 SGHTA and CDR2 FQGNSA. This CDR3 has 14 amino acids. The CDR3 DNA sequence: TGTGCCAGCAGCCCGGGACGAAGCACAGATACGCAGTATTTT. Translated, it gives CASSPGRSTDTQYF. Complete variable domain (other parts from reference TRBV7-2 and TRBJ2-3): GAGVSQSPSNKVTEKGKDVELRCDPISGHTALYWYRQSLGQGLEFLIYFQGNSAPDKSGLPSDRFSAERTGGSVSTLTIQRTQQEDSAVYLCASSPGRSTDTQYFGPGTRLTVL.

This chain connects TRBV11-3 to TRBJ2-7, with D perhaps TRBD1 (6 bases). CDR3 length: 14 residues. CDR1 and CDR2 from the germline V gene are SGHNT and YENEEA. The V gene lost 5 bases and the J gene lost 3 bases, with 14 bases spanning the gap. CDR3 in DNA: TGTGCCAGCAGCCCCCCCGCAGGGGACTACGAGCAGTACTTC. Its translation is CASSPPAGDYEQYF.

This clone was detected only once. The chain links TRBV2 to TRBJ2-2; either TRBD1 or TRBD2 may fit D (6 bases each). This CDR3 is built from 16 residues. CDR1 and CDR2 (germline): SNHLY, FYNNEI. The V end lost 11 bases, the J end lost 3 bases, and 22 bases lay between the germline ends. CDR3 sequence: CALGGKRGRDTGELFF. For the CDR3, the DNA is TGTGCCCTTGGGGGGAAACGGGGGCGTGACACCGGGGAGCTGTTTTTT.

The gene calls are TRBV30 and TRBJ2-1; no definite D call. This CDR3 spans 12 amino acids. Per germline, CDR1 GTSNPN and CDR2 SVGIG (reference sequence). Trimming removed 4 bases at V and 2 bases at J, with 6 bases between. CDR3: CAWNAAYNEQFF. In nucleotides, the CDR3 is TGTGCCTGGAACGCGGCCTACAATGAGCAGTTCTTC.

The CDR3 DNA follows: TGTGCCAGCAGTAGCGTCACTAGCCGTTTTTCCTACGAGCAGTACTTC. This sequence encodes CASSSVTSRFSYEQYF. The gene calls are TRBV28 and TRBJ2-7, with D perhaps TRBD2 (6 bases). V shed 5 bases and J shed 1 base, with 18 bases lying between them. The CDR3 loop spans 16 amino acids. Germline V gene data show CDR1 as MDHEN and CDR2 as SYDVKM.

The CDR3 is CASSPPGWGSGNTIYF. CDR3 DNA sequence: TGTGCCAGCAGCCCTCCGGGCTGGGGATCTGGAAACACCATATATTTT. The chain employs TRBV7-3 and TRBJ1-3, with D unclear. CDR1 is SGHTA, CDR2 FQGTGA, per germline. This CDR3 region has 16 residues. V lost 5 bases, J lost 1 base, and 15 bases lay in between.

This clone was counted between two and nine times. The chain links TRBV11-2 to TRBJ1-2, with D unresolved. The V end was cut by 0 bases, the J end by 4 bases, with 6 bases between. The length of the CDR3 is 13 residues. Germline V gene lookup returns CDR1 SGHAT and CDR2 FQNNGV. The CDR3 bases are TGTGCCAGCAGCTTAGAAAGATCCTATGGCTACACCTTC. Its translation: CASSLERSYGYTF.

The chain recombines TRBV10-3 with TRBJ1-1, with 7 bases matching TRBD1. The CDR3 loop spans 14 amino acids. CDR1 ENHRY and CDR2 SYGVKD come from the germline V gene. V lost 4 bases to trimming and J lost 1 base; unmatched junction nucleotides: 3. The CDR3 bases are TGTGCCATCAGTGCCGGACAGGCGAACACTGAAGCTTTCTTT. It encodes CAISAGQANTEAFF.